The rows below give T cell receptor beta chains drawn from one sample of a study of STAT3 mutations in large granular lymphocyte leukemia. The assay was immunoSEQ multiplex PCR, and TCRdb's table has in-frame clones only and misses some. The sample has under 9,500 clones, approximately 88% seen once; the top ten hold about four fifths. The specimen sequenced was peripheral blood mononuclear cells. These receptors all stem from an elderly man with T-cell large granular lymphocyte leukemia. Some clones in this sample may be carry-over from other donors' samples. Both conserved end residues are part of each CDR3. Fields, in order: J gene, D gene, V gene, CDR3 length, CDR3 protein, CDR3 DNA. D genes are given only for firm matches.

J gene: TRBJ1-2
D gene: -
V gene: TRBV18
CDR3 length: 14
CDR3 protein: CASSPWFRDYGYTF
CDR3 DNA: TGTGCCAGCTCACCGTGGTTTCGCGACTATGGCTACACCTTC

J gene: TRBJ2-1
D gene: TRBD1
V gene: TRBV11-3
CDR3 length: 18
CDR3 protein: CASSLSQAGTGGFNEQFF
CDR3 DNA: TGTGCCAGCAGCTTATCCCAAGCCGGGACAGGGGGCTTCAATGAGCAGTTCTTC

J gene: TRBJ2-3
D gene: -
V gene: TRBV18
CDR3 length: 16
CDR3 protein: CASSPLRVAAVDTQYF
CDR3 DNA: TGTGCCAGCTCACCACTTCGGGTGGCGGCCGTGGATACGCAGTATTTT

J gene: TRBJ1-4
D gene: -
V gene: TRBV19
CDR3 length: 14
CDR3 protein: CASSGFATNEKLFF
CDR3 DNA: TGTGCCAGCTCGGGGTTTGCGACTAATGAAAAACTGTTTTTT

J gene: TRBJ2-5
D gene: TRBD1
V gene: TRBV6-5
CDR3 length: 15
CDR3 protein: CASTQKGAIQETQYF
CDR3 DNA: TGTGCCAGCACCCAGAAGGGGGCGATCCAAGAGACCCAGTACTTC

J gene: TRBJ1-5
D gene: TRBD1
V gene: TRBV19
CDR3 length: 14
CDR3 protein: CASGTGPSDQPQHF
CDR3 DNA: TGTGCCAGTGGGACAGGGCCGTCGGATCAGCCCCAGCATTTT

J gene: TRBJ1-2
D gene: TRBD1
V gene: TRBV5-4
CDR3 length: 15
CDR3 protein: CASSSGQGMTGGYTF
CDR3 DNA: TGTGCCAGCAGCTCCGGACAGGGAATGACCGGGGGCTACACCTTC

J gene: TRBJ1-3
D gene: -
V gene: TRBV7-9
CDR3 length: 19
CDR3 protein: CASRKPIGGEEYSGNTIYF
CDR3 DNA: TGTGCCAGCAGAAAACCGATCGGGGGGGAGGAATACTCTGGAAACACCATATATTTT

J gene: TRBJ2-1
D gene: TRBD1
V gene: TRBV9
CDR3 length: 14
CDR3 protein: CASSAWDRGNEQFF
CDR3 DNA: TGTGCCAGCAGCGCCTGGGACAGGGGGAATGAGCAGTTCTTC

J gene: TRBJ2-2
D gene: -
V gene: TRBV7-2
CDR3 length: 14
CDR3 protein: CASSLRQQSRELFF
CDR3 DNA: TGTGCCAGCAGCTTAAGACAGCAAAGCCGGGAGCTGTTTTTT